Presented here are 15 T cell receptor beta chains from one specimen sequenced in a study of cytomegalovirus exposure and HLA in healthy donors. The table came from immunoSEQ multiplex PCR; TCRdb's copy has only in-frame clones and leaves some out. The sample consists of approximately 120,000 clones, around 94% of them appearing once. Sequencing was done on a sample of PBMCs. Every receptor here comes from a woman younger than 30 in good health and CMV-seronegative.

The rearrangement uses TRBV5-1 and TRBJ2-5; D possibly corresponds to TRBD1 (5 bases). The CDR3 spans 15 residues. Germline V CDR1 and CDR2: SGHRS, YFSETQ. V gave up 1 base and J gave up 2 bases, with 12 bases separating them. CDR3 nucleotides: TGCGCCAGCAGCTTGTCGGCGACAGAGCAAGAGACCCAGTACTTC. Translating it yields CASSLSATEQETQYF.

This clone has just a few counts. The chain's CDR3 is CASSESEIYGYTF. The CDR3 DNA reads as TGTGCCAGCAGTGAATCTGAGATCTATGGCTACACCTTC. The rearrangement uses TRBV25-1 and TRBJ1-2, with no clear D. V lost 1 base and J lost 4, with 7 bases in between. The CDR3 runs to 13 residues. The germline gives CDR1 MGHDK, CDR2 SYGVNS.

This chain connects TRBV19 to TRBJ2-1, with a tentative D call TRBD1 (5 bases). Germline V CDR1 and CDR2: LNHDA, SQIVND (reference sequence). The CDR3 spans 14 residues. The V end was cut by 4 bases, the J end by 8 bases, with 15 bases between. CDR3 protein: CASSTGRVGDEQFF. CDR3 DNA: TGTGCCAGTAGTACGGGCAGGGTGGGCGATGAGCAGTTCTTC.

The V gene is TRBV28, the J gene TRBJ2-7; D is possibly TRBD2 (6 bases). The CDR3 loop spans 14 amino acids. Germline-derived CDR1 and CDR2 are MDHEN and SYDVKM. Trimming stripped 8 bases from V and 2 bases from J, with 16 bases between. The CDR3 DNA follows: TGTGCCAGCTTTGGCAGCGGGCCTACCTACGAGCAGTACTTC. Its protein is CASFGSGPTYEQYF. Combining the CDR3 with reference TRBV28 and TRBJ2-7 gives the whole variable domain DVKVTQSSRYLVKRTGEKVFLECVQDMDHENMFWYRQDPGLGLRLIYFSYDVKMKEKGDIPEGYSVSREKKERFSLILESASTNQTSMYLCASFGSGPTYEQYFGPGTRLTVT.

This rearrangement joins TRBV4-2 to TRBJ2-7, with D possibly TRBD2 on 5 matching bases. The V end was cut by 0 bases, the J end by 2 bases, with 11 bases between. Germline assignment: CDR1 LGHNA and CDR2 YNFKEQ. This CDR3 is 15 amino acids long. In nucleotides, the CDR3 is TGTGCCAGCAGCCAAGATACTGGACTCCCCTACGAGCAGTACTTC. The encoded protein is CASSQDTGLPYEQYF.

This chain joins TRBV9 and TRBJ2-7; no clear D. The ends were cut back, 0 bases at V and 2 bases at J, with 12 bases in the middle. This CDR3 is 15 amino acids long. The V gene's germline CDR1 is SGDLS and CDR2 YYNGEE. The CDR3 nucleotides read TGTGCCAGCAGCGTAGGTCCAACCAGAACCTACGAGCAGTACTTC. Amino acid sequence: CASSVGPTRTYEQYF.

This clone has only a few counts. The chain employs TRBV2 and TRBJ2-7, with D maybe TRBD2 (5 bases). The CDR3 spans 12 residues. Germline assignment: CDR1 SNHLY and CDR2 FYNNEI. V was trimmed by 7 bases and J by 2 bases, leaving 9 bases between them. DNA for the CDR3: TGTGCCAGCAATGTCGGGACCTACGAGCAGTACTTC. This gives the protein CASNVGTYEQYF.

The rearrangement uses TRBV2 and TRBJ1-1; D ambiguous. Trimming stripped 2 bases from V and 0 bases from J, with 7 bases between. There are 14 residues in the CDR3. Germline values: CDR1 SNHLY, CDR2 FYNNEI. CDR3 sequence: CASSELALNTEAFF. The CDR3 nucleotides read TGTGCCAGCAGTGAATTGGCCTTGAACACTGAAGCTTTCTTT.

This chain connects TRBV28 to TRBJ1-2; 8 bases line up with TRBD1. Per the germline V gene, CDR1 is MDHEN and CDR2 is SYDVKM. V lost 6 bases, J lost 1 base, and 13 bases stayed unmatched. The CDR3 runs 17 residues. The CDR3 region is CASSLPQGAGVNYGYTF. CDR3 DNA sequence: TGTGCCAGCAGCCTACCGCAGGGGGCCGGGGTTAACTATGGCTACACCTTC.

V is TRBV28 and J is TRBJ2-1; 7 bases agree with TRBD2. The CDR3 totals 14 residues. The V gene's germline CDR1 is MDHEN and CDR2 SYDVKM. The J segment lost 6 bases and the V segment lost 4 bases, leaving 6 bases of the junction unmatched. The CDR3 DNA follows: TGTGCCAGCAGTTGGGGGGGGGTCTTCAATGAGCAGTTCTTC. Encoded protein: CASSWGGVFNEQFF.

J is TRBJ2-1 and V is TRBV19, with 10 bases that match TRBD2. The CDR3 spans 14 residues. The V and J ends lost 5 bases and 9 bases, in that order; junction bases with no gene match: 7. From germline, CDR1 is LNHDA and CDR2 SQIVND (reference sequence). The CDR3 DNA is TGTGCCAGTAGTCATTCTAGCGGGAGTAGTGAGCAGTTCTTC. It yields the protein CASSHSSGSSEQFF.

The chain links TRBV6-1 to TRBJ1-5; D not resolved. Trimming left V 5 bases short and J 1 base short, with 12 bases between. The CDR3 consists of 15 residues. Germline CDR1 and CDR2: MNHNS and SASEGT. CDR3: CASSPVVSSNQPQHF. CDR3 DNA: TGTGCCAGCAGTCCGGTGGTGTCGAGCAATCAGCCCCAGCATTTT.

The rearrangement uses TRBV7-2 and TRBJ2-2; D gene ambiguous. The CDR3 has 12 residues. CDR1 is SGHTA, CDR2 FQGNSA, per germline. V lost 2 bases and J 7 bases, leaving 5 bases between the germline ends. The CDR3 DNA follows: TGTGCCAGCAGCTTATTCATCGGGGAGCTGTTTTTT. This translates into CASSLFIGELFF.

CDR3 DNA: TGTGCCAGCAGTTTAGAAACAGGGGCGAAGCCGACTACCTCCTACGAGCAGTACTTC. Translated, it gives CASSLETGAKPTTSYEQYF. The gene calls are TRBV28 and TRBJ2-7; 7 bases are a match to TRBD1. From germline, CDR1 is MDHEN and CDR2 SYDVKM. The V gene end was trimmed by 2 bases and the J gene end by 0 bases; junction bases not matched to a gene: 16. The CDR3 is made up of 19 amino acids.

The J gene is TRBJ1-2, the V gene TRBV7-6; D gene unclear. The length of the CDR3 is 12 residues. The germline V gene encodes CDR1 SGHVS and CDR2 FNYEAQ. Trimming stripped 4 bases from V and 0 bases from J, with 3 bases between. CDR3 sequence reads: CASSSSNYGYTF. In DNA, the CDR3 is TGTGCCAGCAGCTCATCTAACTATGGCTACACCTTC.